This T cell receptor (beta chain) was sequenced in a study of T cell clonotyping in hematopoietic cell transplantation. Regarding the study as a whole: Recipient TCR diversity dropped after transplant; expanded clonotypes rose from day 30 to 180. Without cell sorting, CD4 versus CD8 contributions remain unresolved.

TCRdb's copy holds only in-frame clones and misses some; the assay was immunoSEQ multiplex PCR. The sample includes thousands of clones, 95% of them seen just once. Note on this clone: Its antigen is currently unknown.

Recipients were bled about 28 days pretransplant and at posttransplant days 30, 100, 180. This TCR was recovered from a male patient aged 45-60 years who had an allogeneic stem cell transplant from a related donor, so the T cells may come from the graft donor. Some clones in this sample may be carry-over from other donors' samples. The sample was PBMCs, taken 30 days after allogeneic stem cell transplant.

This CDR3 reads CASSQGLYTEAFF. The CDR3 coding sequence is TGTGCCAGCAGCCAAGGACTTTACACTGAAGCTTTCTTT. The V and J genes are TRBV4-2 and TRBJ1-1; the D is unclear. Looked up from germline, CDR1 is LGHNA and CDR2 is YNFKEQ. The CDR3 sequence is 13 residues long. Trimming pared 1 base from V and 3 bases from J, leaving 6 bases between.